The 25 T cell receptor beta chains in this list originate from one sample, sequenced in a study of shared T cell receptors in the human thymus. TCRdb keeps only in-frame clones here, not all; method: immunoSEQ multiplex PCR. The data hold about 610,000 clones, with roughly 90% observed a single time. These data are also associated with another study on human thymus T cells.

The sequenced sample consisted of thymocytes. These receptors originate from a boy under two years old with a congenital heart defect.

The chain links TRBV27 to TRBJ2-1; 11 bases are shared with TRBD2. The germline V gene has CDR1 MNHEY and CDR2 SMNVEV (reference sequence). Germline trimming cut 6 bases from V and 8 bases from J; bases unmatched to any gene: 9. The CDR3 has 15 residues. CDR3 DNA: TGTGCCAGCAGACTTAGCGGGAGGGCCGGGGATGAGCAGTTCTTC. Amino acids: CASRLSGRAGDEQFF.

The sample holds one count of this clone. The genes are TRBV7-9 and TRBJ2-7, with unresolved D. This CDR3 is built from 11 residues. From germline, CDR1 is SEHNR and CDR2 FQNEAQ (reference sequence). Trimming took off 2 bases at V and 5 bases at J, with 4 bases between the two ends. The CDR3 protein is CASSLSHEQYF. CDR3 nucleotide sequence: TGTGCCAGCAGCTTAAGCCACGAGCAGTACTTC.

This chain links TRBV7-2 with TRBJ2-7; no clear D. This CDR3 spans 13 amino acids. The germline gives CDR1 SGHTA, CDR2 FQGNSA. V was cut by 5 bases and J by 0 bases, with 8 bases left in between. In DNA, the CDR3 is TGTGCCAGCAGCACTCACTTCTCCTACGAGCAGTACTTC. Protein sequence: CASSTHFSYEQYF.

J is TRBJ1-5 and V is TRBV28; no clear D. Germline V gene data show CDR1 as MDHEN and CDR2 as SYDVKM. CDR3 length equals 17 residues. The ends were cut back, 7 bases at V and 0 bases at J, with 19 bases in the middle. This chain's CDR3 is CASIGRSGVSSNQPQHF. For the CDR3, the DNA is TGTGCCAGCATAGGGAGAAGCGGTGTAAGTAGCAATCAGCCCCAGCATTTT.

V usage is TRBV7-9 and J usage is TRBJ2-7; 8 nucleotides agree with TRBD2. Germline CDR1 is SEHNR and CDR2 is FQNEAQ (reference sequence). V gave up 5 bases and J gave up 4 bases; unmatched junction bases: 10. CDR3 length: 15 residues. Here the CDR3 DNA reads TGTGCCAGCAGCCCTACCCCAGCGGGAGAATACGAGCAGTACTTC. This translates into CASSPTPAGEYEQYF. The variable domain in full, with the rest retrieved from reference TRBV7-9 and TRBJ2-7, is DTGVSQNPRHKITKRGQNVTFRCDPISEHNRLYWYRQTLGQGPEFLTYFQNEAQLEKSRLLSDRFSAERPKGSFSTLEIQRTEQGDSAMYLCASSPTPAGEYEQYFGPGTRLTVT.

This clone was counted once. The genes are TRBV9 and TRBJ1-4; 7 bases match TRBD1. Germline V lookup: CDR1 SGDLS, CDR2 YYNGEE. The J segment lost 1 base and the V segment lost 0 bases, leaving 3 bases of the junction unmatched. The CDR3 length is 16 residues. CDR3 sequence: CASSVGTGVTNEKLFF. In DNA, the CDR3 is TGTGCCAGCAGCGTAGGAACAGGGGTAACTAATGAAAAACTGTTTTTT.

V usage is TRBV28 and J usage is TRBJ2-3; the D gene is possibly TRBD1 (6 bases). This CDR3 contains 15 residues. V was pared by 6 bases and J by 1 base, with 14 bases between. The germline V gene encodes CDR1 MDHEN and CDR2 SYDVKM. For the CDR3, the DNA is TGTGCCAGCAGCTCTACAGGGTCGGGCACAGATACGCAGTATTTT. It encodes CASSSTGSGTDTQYF.

This chain links TRBV29-1 with TRBJ2-3; a possible D gene is TRBD1 (6 bases). This CDR3 is built from 14 residues. With 7 bases removed from V and 2 bases from J, the gap between germline ends came to 16 bases. From germline, CDR1 is SQVTM and CDR2 ANQGSEA. The CDR3 DNA sequence: TGCAGCGACCTGGTGGACAGCCACACAGATACGCAGTATTTT. Translated, it gives CSDLVDSHTDTQYF.

The chain couples TRBV15 to TRBJ2-7, with 7 bases aligning to TRBD2. V gave up 0 bases and J gave up 7 bases; unmatched junction bases: 18. The CDR3 totals 18 residues. CDR1 and CDR2 (germline): LNHNV, YYDKDF (reference sequence). The CDR3 reads CATSRDSGLAAPYWEQYF. CDR3 nucleotide sequence: TGTGCCACCAGCAGAGATAGCGGCCTAGCGGCCCCCTACTGGGAGCAGTACTTC.

This chain links TRBV15 with TRBJ2-5, with 14 bases that match TRBD2. V lost 3 bases and J lost 3; bases outside the gene matches: 12. The CDR3 has 19 amino acids. Germline-derived CDR1 and CDR2 are LNHNV and YYDKDF (reference sequence). The CDR3 bases are TGTGCCACCAGCAGCGCTCATCGACTAGCGGGAGGGCTTAAAGAGACCCAGTACTTC. Its protein product is CATSSAHRLAGGLKETQYF.

The J gene is TRBJ2-5, the V gene TRBV19; 11 nucleotides match TRBD1. The CDR3 totals 16 residues. J lost 4 bases, V lost 4 bases, and 8 bases had no gene match. CDR1 is LNHDA, CDR2 SQIVND, per germline (reference sequence). The CDR3 DNA is TGTGCCAGTAGTAGAGCCGGGACAGGGGGTCGAGAGACCCAGTACTTC. Translation gives CASSRAGTGGRETQYF.

The chain uses TRBV5-1 and TRBJ1-1; D gene unclear. Between the trimmed V and J ends, which lost 0 bases and 3 bases, there was a span of 24 bases. The CDR3 consists of 19 residues. The germline CDR1 and CDR2 sequences are SGHRS and YFSETQ. The CDR3 DNA reads TGCGCCAGCAGCTTGGACGGGAGGATCGGCCGATACAAGGACACTGAAGCTTTCTTT. This encodes CASSLDGRIGRYKDTEAFF.

This clone came up once. CDR3 in amino acids: CASSLDRLAGDEQYF. The DNA of the CDR3 is TGTGCCAGCAGCTTAGATAGACTAGCGGGAGACGAGCAGTACTTC. The rearrangement links TRBV11-3 to TRBJ2-7, with 12 bases lining up with TRBD2. V lost 0 bases, J lost 5 bases, and 2 bases stayed unmatched. This CDR3 contains 15 residues. Per the germline V gene, CDR1 is SGHNT and CDR2 is YENEEA.

The chain recombines TRBV27 with TRBJ2-7; 8 bases align to TRBD1. This CDR3 spans 16 amino acids. Germline assignment: CDR1 MNHEY and CDR2 SMNVEV (reference sequence). The ends lost 2 bases at V and 3 bases at J; junction bases unmatched: 9. In nucleotides, the CDR3 is TGTGCCAGCAGTTTAGTGGGAGGACAGGGCCGCTACGAGCAGTACTTC. Translation: CASSLVGGQGRYEQYF.

This clone was seen a few times. This chain links TRBV12-5 with TRBJ1-1, with D possibly TRBD1 on 6 matching bases. The V gene lost 1 base and the J gene lost 8 bases, with 8 bases spanning the gap. Per germline, CDR1 LGHNT and CDR2 FRNRAP. There are 12 residues in the CDR3. The DNA for the CDR3 is TGTGCTAGTGGTTTGGCACAGGGCGAAGCTTTCTTT. It specifies CASGLAQGEAFF.

The chain employs TRBV2 and TRBJ2-7; TRBD2 agrees at 10 bases. Germline CDR1 reads SNHLY; CDR2 reads FYNNEI. The CDR3 loop spans 15 amino acids. V was clipped by 0 bases and J by 7 bases; unmatched bases: 6. CDR3 protein: CASSEALAGEGEQYF. The DNA for the CDR3 is TGTGCCAGCAGTGAAGCCCTAGCGGGAGAGGGGGAGCAGTACTTC.

This clone was seen more than once but under ten times. The chain is built from TRBV7-9 and TRBJ2-6; the D gene is possibly TRBD2 (5 bases). The germline V gene has CDR1 SEHNR and CDR2 FQNEAQ (reference sequence). This CDR3 has 14 amino acids. Trimming removed 5 bases at V and 4 bases at J, with 9 bases between. DNA of the CDR3: TGTGCCAGCAGCCGGGAAGCCGGGGCCAACGTCCTGACTTTC. Encoded protein: CASSREAGANVLTF.

This clone was seen only once. The rearrangement links TRBV5-1 to TRBJ1-5; 8 bases line up with TRBD1. CDR1 SGHRS and CDR2 YFSETQ come from the germline V gene. V gave up 4 bases and J gave up 3 bases; unmatched junction bases: 12. The CDR3 totals 17 residues. The CDR3 DNA is TGCGCCAGCAGCCCCCTTCCCGTACAGGGGGTCAATCAGCCCCAGCATTTT. Translation gives CASSPLPVQGVNQPQHF.

CDR3 region: CAWSVGRTGDFFASPLHF. DNA for the CDR3: TGTGCCTGGAGTGTGGGCCGGACAGGGGATTTTTTTGCTTCACCCCTCCACTTT. The chain is built from TRBV30 and TRBJ1-6; 9 nucleotides line up with TRBD1. The J segment lost 9 bases and the V segment lost 0 bases, leaving 15 bases of the junction unmatched. Per germline, CDR1 GTSNPN and CDR2 SVGIG (reference sequence). CDR3 length equals 18 residues.

The chain carries TRBV15 and TRBJ2-1; possibly TRBD1 for D (6 bases). CDR1 is LNHNV and CDR2 is YYDKDF in the germline V gene (reference sequence). Trimming stripped 1 base from V and 8 bases from J, with 15 bases between. There are 15 residues in the CDR3. The CDR3 nucleotides read TGTGCCACCAGCAGAGGTTTTACCCCAGGGGATGAGCAGTTCTTC. Translated, it gives CATSRGFTPGDEQFF.

This chain connects TRBV7-9 to TRBJ2-1; 7 bases are shared with TRBD2. V was pared by 3 bases and J by 8 bases, with 10 bases of the junction left unmatched. Germline CDR1 and CDR2: SEHNR and FQNEAQ (reference sequence). The CDR3 has 15 residues. The DNA for the CDR3 is TGTGCCAGCAGCTTCGAGCGGGAAGAGGATTATGAGCAGTTCTTC. Protein product: CASSFEREEDYEQFF.

The rearrangement links TRBV4-1 to TRBJ1-4; possible D gene TRBD1, 5 bases. V was pared by 0 bases and J by 3 bases, with 20 bases between. This CDR3 region has 19 residues. CDR1 is MGHRA, CDR2 YSYEKL, per germline. The CDR3 loop is CASSQDLRQKGRANEKLFF. CDR3 DNA sequence: TGCGCCAGCAGCCAAGATCTCAGACAGAAGGGCAGGGCTAATGAAAAACTGTTTTTT.

V gene TRBV6-5 combines with J gene TRBJ2-1; tentative D call: TRBD2 (5 bases). This CDR3 contains 13 residues. The germline gives CDR1 MNHEY, CDR2 SVGAGI. Trimming took off 5 bases at V and 9 bases at J, with 14 bases between the two ends. The CDR3 protein is CASSPLGIVEQFF. For the CDR3, the DNA is TGTGCCAGCAGTCCACTAGGAATCGTTGAGCAGTTCTTC.

This chain links TRBV27 with TRBJ2-1, with D perhaps matching TRBD2 (6 bases). This CDR3 comprises 14 residues. Germline assignment: CDR1 MNHEY and CDR2 SMNVEV (reference sequence). V was cut by 5 bases and J by 5 bases, with 13 bases left in between. CDR3 protein: CASSPEGPHNEQFF. Here the CDR3 DNA reads TGTGCCAGCAGTCCGGAGGGCCCCCACAATGAGCAGTTCTTC.

This chain links TRBV7-9 with TRBJ2-1; TRBD1 matches 8 bases. CDR1 SEHNR and CDR2 FQNEAQ come from the germline V gene (reference sequence). The CDR3 has 18 residues. V gave up 1 base and J gave up 6 bases; unmatched junction bases: 14. Here the CDR3 reads CASSLEGPSPTGGNEQFF. The CDR3 bases are TGTGCCAGCAGCTTAGAAGGGCCCAGCCCAACAGGGGGCAATGAGCAGTTCTTC.